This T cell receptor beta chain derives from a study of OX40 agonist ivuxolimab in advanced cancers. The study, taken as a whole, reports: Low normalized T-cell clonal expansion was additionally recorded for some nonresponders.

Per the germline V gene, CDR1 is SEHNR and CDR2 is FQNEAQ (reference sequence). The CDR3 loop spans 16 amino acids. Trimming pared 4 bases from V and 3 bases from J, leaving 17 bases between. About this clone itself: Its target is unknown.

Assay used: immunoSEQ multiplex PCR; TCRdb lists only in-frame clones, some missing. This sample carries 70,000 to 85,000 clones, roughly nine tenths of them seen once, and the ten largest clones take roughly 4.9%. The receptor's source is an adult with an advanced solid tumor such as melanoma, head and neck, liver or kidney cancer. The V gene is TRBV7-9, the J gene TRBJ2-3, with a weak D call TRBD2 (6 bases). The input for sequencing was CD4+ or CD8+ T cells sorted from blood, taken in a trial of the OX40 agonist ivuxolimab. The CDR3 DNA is TGTGCCAGCAGCTGGGGGACGGGAGTAGGTACAGATACGCAGTATTTT. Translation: CASSWGTGVGTDTQYF.